This TCR beta chain derives from a study of metastatic and nonmetastatic thyroid tumors (TCRdb year 2020). About the full investigation: Repertoires were compared across peripheral blood and tumor or nodule tissue samples from malignant and benign thyroid patients. Results the study describes overall, beyond this receptor: In both blood and tumor samples, TCR beta diversity was reported to be significantly higher in malignant tumors than in benign nodules.

This clone showed up many times. What antigen it recognizes has not been identified. The record has no base qualities; no much larger clone is one base away. Libraries were prepared through PCR. The instrument given in TCRdb is Illumina HiSeq 4000. High-throughput sequencing was used to profile the TCR beta-chain CDR3 region of every patient. The authors processed their data as follows. Drawing on CDR3 differences between clinicopathological groups, the researchers built a classifier meant to tell apart patients with distant-metastatic papillary thyroid cancer. To measure repertoire diversity the researchers used the Shannon index, while the Morisita-Horn index served to gauge how similar the tumor and blood repertoires were. TCRdb trimmed public reads at Q25 via fastp, called clones via MiXCR and kept in-frame beta chains. The V and J calls shown here were made by TCRdb, not taken from the authors' results. The sample table shows tens of thousands of clones, and roughly 20% are seen once. The top ten hold 4% of the sample.

For CDR1 and CDR2, the germline V gene (reference sequence) lists LNHDA and SQIVND. Compared with germline, V lacks 6 bases and J lacks 7 bases; bases without a gene match: 9. Inclusive of the bounding cysteine and phenylalanine, the CDR3 is 15 residues long. This entry keeps only the CDR3 DNA: 45 bases, framed from base 1. No patient had received any treatment before thyroid surgery. Using T-cell receptor beta sequencing, the study looked back at clinical samples from patients collected from about 2011 to 2018. Sequenced material: blood. The clonotype was recovered from a female donor with papillary thyroid cancer or a benign thyroid nodule (not recorded which). Some clones in this sample may be carry-over from other donors' samples. The V and J genes are TRBV19 and TRBJ1-2, and 12 junction bases match TRBD1. The CDR3 loop reads CASRPSGQGARGYTF. DNA sequence: TGTGCCAGTAGACCCTCGGGACAGGGGGCGCGTGGCTACACCTTC.